The T cell receptor beta chain described here comes from a study of T cells in tumors after PD-1 blockade. This clone was counted once. Libraries were prepared by immunoSEQ multiplex PCR; TCRdb keeps only in-frame clonotypes and omits some of them. The sample has 14,000 or so clones, about 82% seen once; the top ten hold around a quarter. The clonotype originates from a human donor with basal cell carcinoma. Sequenced material: PBMCs, taken after anti-PD-1 treatment.

CDR3 in DNA: TGCGCCAGCAGCTTGGAGGGCTCTGGAAACACCATATATTTT. This encodes CASSLEGSGNTIYF. V usage is TRBV5-1 and J usage is TRBJ1-3; no firm D call. Trimming cost V 0 bases and J 0 bases, with 4 bases left between them. This CDR3 is built from 14 residues. Looked up from germline, CDR1 is SGHRS and CDR2 is YFSETQ. The variable domain in full, with the rest retrieved from reference TRBV5-1 and TRBJ1-3, is KAGVTQTPRYLIKTRGQQVTLSCSPISGHRSVSWYQQTPGQGLQFLFEYFSETQRNKGNFPGRFSGRQFSNSRSEMNVSTLELGDSALYLCASSLEGSGNTIYFGEGSWLTVV.